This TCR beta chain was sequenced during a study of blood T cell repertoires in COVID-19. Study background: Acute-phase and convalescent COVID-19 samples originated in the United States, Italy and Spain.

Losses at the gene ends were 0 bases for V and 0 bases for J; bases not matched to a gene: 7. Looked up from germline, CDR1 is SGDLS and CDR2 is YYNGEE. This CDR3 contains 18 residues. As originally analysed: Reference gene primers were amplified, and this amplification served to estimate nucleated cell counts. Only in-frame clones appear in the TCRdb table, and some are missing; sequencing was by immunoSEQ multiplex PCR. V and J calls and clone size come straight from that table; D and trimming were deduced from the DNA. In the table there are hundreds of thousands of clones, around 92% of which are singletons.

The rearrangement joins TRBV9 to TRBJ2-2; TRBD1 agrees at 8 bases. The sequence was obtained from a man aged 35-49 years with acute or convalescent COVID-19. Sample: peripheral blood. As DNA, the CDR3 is TGTGCCAGCAGCGTAGGACAGGGGACTTACGCGAACACCGGGGAGCTGTTTTTT. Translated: CASSVGQGTYANTGELFF.